One and the same sample provided the 13 T cell receptor beta chains below, sequenced in a study of T cell changes during pregnancy in multiple sclerosis. Assay: immunoSEQ multiplex PCR; the TCRdb copy retains only in-frame clones and omits some. The data show approximately 45,000 clones, 92% seen once. The sequences come from CD4+ T cells from peripheral blood mononuclear cells, collected in the second trimester of pregnancy. These receptors were collected from a female donor in good health, enrolled as a control in a pregnancy study.

The CDR3 region is CASSPGPTSGLTYEQYF. CDR3 nucleotide sequence: TGCGCCAGCAGCCCCGGCCCGACTAGCGGGCTCACCTACGAGCAGTACTTC. The gene calls are TRBV5-1 and TRBJ2-7; TRBD2 matches 10 bases. The CDR3 covers 17 residues. Trimming cost V 4 bases and J 2 bases; bases outside gene matches: 12. Germline V gives CDR1 SGHRS, CDR2 YFSETQ.

The rearrangement joins TRBV6-1 to TRBJ1-6; D possibly corresponds to TRBD1 (6 bases). CDR3 length equals 14 residues. V gave up 7 bases and J gave up 8 bases, with 15 bases separating them. The germline CDR1 and CDR2 sequences are MNHNS and SASEGT. The CDR3 DNA is TGTGCCAGCACCAGGGGCCCTGTTTATTCACCCCTCCACTTT. Translating it yields CASTRGPVYSPLHF.

A remark on this clone: A junction boundary mismatches the germline segment, possibly from a read error. The J gene is TRBJ2-1, the V gene TRBV7-7, with unresolved D. The CDR3 length is 15 residues. Germline CDR1 reads SSHAT; CDR2 reads FNYEAQ (reference sequence). Here the CDR3 DNA reads TGTGCTAGCAGCTTAAACGAACTTGCTTACAATGAGCAGTTCTTC. Translating it yields CASSLNELAYNEQFF.

The count of this clone is one. The chain combines TRBV4-1 with TRBJ1-1, with D unclear. The CDR3 totals 17 residues. CDR1 is MGHRA, CDR2 YSYEKL, per germline. V was pared by 8 bases and J by 0 bases, with 22 bases between. The CDR3 DNA is TGCGCCAGCCGACCGGGAGACGCAAAGAAGCTGAACACTGAAGCTTTCTTT. This translates into CASRPGDAKKLNTEAFF.

This chain links TRBV5-1 with TRBJ2-3; TRBD1 matches at 7 bases. The germline gives CDR1 SGHRS, CDR2 YFSETQ. The V gene end was trimmed by 4 bases and the J gene end by 9 bases; junction bases not matched to a gene: 5. The CDR3 loop spans 12 amino acids. CDR3 DNA: TGCGCCAGCAGCCTGCAGGGGGACACGCAGTATTTT. It specifies CASSLQGDTQYF.

This clone is a singleton in its sample. The CDR3 DNA reads as TGTGCCAGCAGCGTAGGGGTGGTACAGGGCTACGAGCAGTACTTC. Amino acid sequence: CASSVGVVQGYEQYF. The V call is TRBV9, the J call TRBJ2-7, with a tentative D call TRBD1 (6 bases). Germline V gene data show CDR1 as SGDLS and CDR2 as YYNGEE. The CDR3 covers 15 residues. The V end lost 0 bases, the J end lost 3 bases, and 13 bases lay between the germline ends.

This clone came up once. This chain uses TRBV12-2 with TRBJ1-1; the table gives TRBD1 as D, unverified against the DNA. TRBV12-2 is marked as a pseudogene. CDR3 size: 14 residues. The CDR3 DNA sequence: TGTGCAAGCCCAATAATGACAGGGGGCTCGGAAGCTTTCTTT. This codes for CASPIMTGGSEAFF.

This chain links TRBV6-6 with TRBJ1-5, with D possibly matching TRBD1 (6 bases). CDR1 and CDR2 (germline): MNHNY, SVGAGI (reference sequence). The CDR3 extends over 13 amino acids. Trimming left V 8 bases short and J 4 bases short, with 12 bases between. This CDR3 is CASGPGVNQPQHF. In DNA form, the CDR3 reads TGTGCCAGCGGACCAGGGGTTAATCAGCCCCAGCATTTT.

In this sample, this clone turned up once. This sequence joins TRBV11-3 and TRBJ2-5; 10 bases match TRBD2. V shed 1 base and J 1 base; nucleotides not matched to a gene: 3. Looked up from germline, CDR1 is SGHNT and CDR2 is YENEEA. The CDR3 has 16 residues. CDR3: CASSLVPSGGQETQYF. In DNA form, the CDR3 reads TGTGCCAGCAGCTTAGTCCCTAGCGGGGGCCAAGAGACCCAGTACTTC.

The chain joins TRBV5-6 to TRBJ2-1; 10 bases map to TRBD1. The CDR3 runs 15 residues. Germline V lookup: CDR1 SGHDT, CDR2 YYEEEE. The V segment lost 3 bases and the J segment 6 bases; nucleotides outside the gene matches: 6. This CDR3 is CASSWRQGARNEQFF. The CDR3 DNA reads TGTGCCAGCAGCTGGAGACAGGGGGCTCGCAATGAGCAGTTCTTC.

In this sample, this clone turned up once. V is TRBV4-1 and J is TRBJ2-1; D is possibly TRBD2 (6 bases). V was cut by 3 bases and J by 10 bases, with 10 bases left in between. The CDR3 consists of 12 residues. Germline V CDR1 and CDR2: MGHRA, YSYEKL. The CDR3 DNA sequence: TGCGCCAGCAGCCACGTCCGGGGGGAGCAGTTCTTC. It codes for CASSHVRGEQFF.

The rearrangement joins TRBV6-5 to TRBJ2-7; possible D gene TRBD1, 6 bases. Trimming took off 7 bases at V and 6 bases at J, with 13 bases between the two ends. Germline V CDR1 and CDR2: MNHEY, SVGAGI. The CDR3 covers 12 residues. In nucleotides, the CDR3 is TGTGCCAGCACCTCAGGGGTCGGCGAGCAGTACTTC. Its translation is CASTSGVGEQYF.

The chain is built from TRBV9 and TRBJ2-1; TRBD1 might be the D (6 bases). V was shortened by 2 bases and J by 10 bases, with 16 bases between the two germline ends. This CDR3 comprises 14 residues. CDR1 and CDR2 from the germline V gene are SGDLS and YYNGEE. The CDR3 nucleotides are TGTGCCAGCAGCGTTGACAGGTCGGCCGGAGAGCAGTTCTTC. Protein: CASSVDRSAGEQFF. Supplemented by reference TRBV9 and TRBJ2-1, the full variable domain reads DSGVTQTPKHLITATGQRVTLRCSPRSGDLSVYWYQQSLDQGLQFLIQYYNGEERAKGNILERFSAQQFPDLHSELNLSSLELGDSALYFCASSVDRSAGEQFFGPGTRLTVL.